These T cell receptor beta chains were read from a single sample in a study of vaccination effects on CD4 cells after COVID-19. Profiled with immunoSEQ multiplex PCR; TCRdb holds only in-frame clones, not every one. The sample includes roughly 20,000 clones, about 70% of them seen just once. These receptors have no identified antigens. Specimen: CD4+ T cells from PBMCs cultured with HCoV-229E spike peptides, collected before COVID-19 vaccination. The receptors here all came from a human donor who received a COVID-19 vaccine. The CDR3 runs from the conserved cysteine through the conserved F or W. Fields, in order: V gene, J gene, clone size, D gene, CDR3 protein, CDR3 DNA. D genes are given only for firm matches. Clone size, where shown, is once, few, many, or a class for clones that have expanded.

TRBV6-5	TRBJ1-2	-	-	CASSPNPYGYTF	TGTGCCAGCAGCCCAAACCCATATGGCTACACCTTC
TRBV5-6	TRBJ1-2	-	TRBD1	CASSWGTGAFKGYTF	TGTGCCAGCAGCTGGGGGACAGGGGCCTTTAAGGGCTACACCTTC
TRBV5-1	TRBJ1-2	-	-	CASSRTRTDGYTF	TGCGCCAGCAGCCGAACCCGGACAGATGGCTACACCTTC
TRBV6-1	TRBJ2-7	-	-	CASSEQRYEQYF	TGTGCCAGCAGTGAACAGCGGTACGAGCAGTACTTC
TRBV11-2	TRBJ2-7	-	-	CASSTLRGRTKPEAYF	TGTGCCAGCAGCACCCTCAGGGGCAGAACTAAACCGGAGGCGTACTTC
TRBV19	TRBJ1-5	once	-	CASTRQGNQPQHF	TGTGCCAGTACCCGACAGGGCAATCAGCCCCAGCATTTT
TRBV3-1/TRBV3-2	TRBJ2-3	-	-	CASSPTGTSTDTQYF	TGTGCCAGCAGCCCCACCGGGACTAGCACAGATACGCAGTATTTT
TRBV6-1	TRBJ2-1	-	TRBD2	CASSELAGGPNEQFF	TGTGCCAGCAGTGAACTAGCGGGAGGGCCCAATGAGCAGTTCTTC
TRBV4-1	TRBJ2-1	-	TRBD2	CASSPGLAGNEQFF	TGCGCCAGCAGCCCGGGACTAGCGGGAAATGAGCAGTTCTTC
TRBV9	TRBJ2-2	-	TRBD2	CASSVTPGGPGELFF	TGTGCCAGCAGCGTCACGCCGGGGGGACCCGGGGAGCTGTTTTTT
TRBV10-3	TRBJ1-1	once	TRBD1	CAISGRGGGTNRGTEAFF	TGTGCCATCAGTGGACGGGGAGGGGGCACTAATAGGGGCACTGAAGCTTTCTTT
TRBV24-1	TRBJ1-2	-	-	CATSRGSDGYTF	TGTGCCACCAGTCGCGGGAGCGATGGCTACACCTTC
TRBV23-1	TRBJ2-2	-	-	CASSQETGTPVELFF	TGCGCCAGCAGTCAAGAAACAGGTACACCGGTGGAGCTGTTTTTT
TRBV4-2	TRBJ2-7	few	TRBD1	CASTEATGTGGGEQYF	TGTGCCAGCACCGAGGCCACCGGGACAGGGGGAGGTGAGCAGTACTTC
TRBV9	TRBJ2-1	-	-	CASSPSGIVNEQFF	TGTGCCAGCAGCCCGAGTGGTATAGTCAATGAGCAGTTCTTC
TRBV18	TRBJ2-7	-	-	CASSPGGVYEQYF	TGTGCCAGCTCACCAGGCGGAGTCTACGAGCAGTACTTC
TRBV5-4	TRBJ2-7	-	-	CASSSPGTVEQYF	TGTGCCAGCAGCTCGCCCGGAACGGTCGAGCAGTACTTC
TRBV5-1	TRBJ1-2	-	-	CASSLETQQPTSYGYTF	TGCGCCAGCAGCTTGGAGACACAACAACCTACCTCCTATGGCTACACCTTC
TRBV7-9	TRBJ1-3	-	-	CASSLPSGNTIYF	TGTGCCAGCAGCTTACCTAGCGGAAACACCATATATTTT
TRBV5-1	TRBJ1-2	-	-	CASSLEGDVSGYTF	TGCGCCAGCAGCTTGGAGGGCGATGTGAGTGGCTACACCTTC
TRBV23-1	TRBJ2-7	-	-	CASSQSGPEQYF	TGCGCCAGCAGTCAATCAGGGCCCGAGCAGTACTTC
TRBV4-1	TRBJ2-1	-	TRBD1	CASSQFGGQGIINEQFF	TGCGCCAGCAGCCAATTTGGGGGACAGGGTATTATCAATGAGCAGTTCTTC
TRBV12-3/TRBV12-4	TRBJ2-5	once	-	CASVGGGETQYF	TGTGCCAGCGTGGGGGGCGGAGAGACCCAGTACTTC
TRBV5-8	TRBJ2-5	-	-	CASSFPPDRKETQYF	TGTGCCAGCAGCTTTCCCCCCGACAGGAAAGAGACCCAGTACTTC
TRBV6-1	TRBJ1-6	-	TRBD1	CASSEYAPQGNNSPLHF	TGTGCCAGCAGTGAATACGCGCCACAGGGGAATAATTCACCCCTCCACTTT
TRBV6-5	TRBJ2-5	few	TRBD1	CASRDSGGQETQYF	TGTGCCAGCAGGGATTCAGGGGGCCAAGAGACCCAGTACTTC
TRBV10-1	TRBJ1-6	-	-	CASSESQDSPLHF	TGCGCCAGCAGTGAGTCGCAGGATTCACCCCTCCACTTT
TRBV20-1	TRBJ2-7	-	-	CSASGLNEQYF	TGCAGTGCTTCAGGACTCAACGAGCAGTACTTC
TRBV29-1	TRBJ2-1	-	TRBD2	CSVVPQAGVYYNEQFF	TGCAGCGTTGTACCCCAAGCGGGAGTCTACTACAATGAGCAGTTCTTC
TRBV2	TRBJ2-3	-	-	CASSVGTPQWDTQYF	TGTGCCAGCAGCGTAGGGACTCCCCAGTGGGATACGCAGTATTTT
TRBV15	TRBJ2-1	-	-	CATSRDLEGASEQFF	TGTGCCACCAGCAGAGATCTGGAGGGGGCTAGTGAGCAGTTCTTC
TRBV27	TRBJ1-1	-	-	CASSLSQGLNTEAFF	TGTGCCAGCAGTTTATCGCAGGGTTTGAACACTGAAGCTTTCTTT
TRBV10-3	TRBJ2-1	-	-	CAITDGVGGRLNNEQFF	TGTGCCATCACCGACGGAGTGGGAGGCAGACTGAACAATGAGCAGTTCTTC
TRBV29-1	TRBJ1-1	-	-	CSVALADTEAFF	TGCAGCGTTGCACTCGCCGACACTGAAGCTTTCTTT
TRBV2	TRBJ2-1	-	TRBD1	CASSRPPGGSYNEQFF	TGTGCCAGCAGTAGACCTCCAGGGGGCTCCTACAATGAGCAGTTCTTC
TRBV29-1	TRBJ2-7	-	-	CSVGSSREQYF	TGCAGCGTCGGAAGTAGTCGCGAGCAGTACTTC
TRBV19	TRBJ2-1	-	TRBD2	CASSASGGPYNEQFF	TGTGCCAGTAGTGCTAGCGGGGGGCCATACAATGAGCAGTTCTTC
TRBV4-1	TRBJ1-4	-	-	CASSQGMQGEKLFF	TGCGCCAGCAGCCAGGGGATGCAGGGTGAAAAACTGTTTTTT
TRBV11-2	TRBJ1-1	-	-	CASTRQTNTEAFF	TGTGCCAGCACCCGACAGACGAACACTGAAGCTTTCTTT
TRBV3-1/TRBV3-2	TRBJ2-5	-	-	CASSRGGVPPETQYF	TGTGCCAGCAGCCGAGGAGGGGTACCCCCGGAGACCCAGTACTTC